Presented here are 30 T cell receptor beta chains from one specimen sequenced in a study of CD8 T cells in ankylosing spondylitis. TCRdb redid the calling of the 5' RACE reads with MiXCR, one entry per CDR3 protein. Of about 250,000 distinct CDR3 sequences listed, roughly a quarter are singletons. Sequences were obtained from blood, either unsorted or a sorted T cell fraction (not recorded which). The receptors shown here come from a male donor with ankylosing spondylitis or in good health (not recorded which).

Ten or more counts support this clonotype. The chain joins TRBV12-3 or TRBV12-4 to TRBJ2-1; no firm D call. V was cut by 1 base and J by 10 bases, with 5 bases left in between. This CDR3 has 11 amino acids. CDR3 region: CASSLVWEQFF. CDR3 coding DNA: TGTGCCAGCAGTTTAGTCTGGGAGCAGTTCTTC.

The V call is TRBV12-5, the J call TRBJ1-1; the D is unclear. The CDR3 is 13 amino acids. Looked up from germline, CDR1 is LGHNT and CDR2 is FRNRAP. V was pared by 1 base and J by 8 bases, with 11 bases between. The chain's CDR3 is CASGLDPRTEAFF. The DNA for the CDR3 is TGTGCTAGTGGTTTGGACCCGAGGACCGAAGCTTTCTTT.

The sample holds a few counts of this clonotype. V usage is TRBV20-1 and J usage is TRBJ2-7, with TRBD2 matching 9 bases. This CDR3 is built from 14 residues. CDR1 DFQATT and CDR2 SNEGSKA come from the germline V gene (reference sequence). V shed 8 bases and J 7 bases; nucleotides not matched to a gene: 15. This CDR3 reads CSPAGRGGNEEQYF. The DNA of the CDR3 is TGCAGTCCCGCGGGGCGGGGGGGCAACGAGGAGCAGTACTTC.

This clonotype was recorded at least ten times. DNA for the CDR3: TGTGCCAGCAGCTCCTATAACACCGGGGAGCTGTTTTTT. This codes for CASSSYNTGELFF. The chain carries TRBV11-2 and TRBJ2-2; unclear D gene. Germline-derived CDR1 and CDR2 are SGHAT and FQNNGV. CDR3 length: 13 amino acids. Trimming stripped 4 bases from V and 2 bases from J, with 5 bases between.

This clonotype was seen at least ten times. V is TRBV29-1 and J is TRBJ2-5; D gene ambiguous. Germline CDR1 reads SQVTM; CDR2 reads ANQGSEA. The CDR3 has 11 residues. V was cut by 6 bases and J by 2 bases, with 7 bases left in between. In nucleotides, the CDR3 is TGCAGCGTAAGACCACAAGAGACCCAGTACTTC. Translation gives CSVRPQETQYF.

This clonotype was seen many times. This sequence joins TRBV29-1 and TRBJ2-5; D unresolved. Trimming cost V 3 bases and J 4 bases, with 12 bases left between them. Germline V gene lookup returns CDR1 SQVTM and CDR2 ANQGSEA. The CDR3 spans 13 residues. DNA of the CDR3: TGCAGCGTTGAGCCTCAGTTGGGAGAGACCCAGTACTTC. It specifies CSVEPQLGETQYF. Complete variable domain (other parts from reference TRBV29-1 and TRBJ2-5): SAVISQKPSRDICQRGTSLTIQCQVDSQVTMMFWYRQQPGQSLTLIATANQGSEATYESGFVIDKFPISRPNLTFSTLTVSNMSPEDSSIYLCSVEPQLGETQYFGPGTRLLVL.

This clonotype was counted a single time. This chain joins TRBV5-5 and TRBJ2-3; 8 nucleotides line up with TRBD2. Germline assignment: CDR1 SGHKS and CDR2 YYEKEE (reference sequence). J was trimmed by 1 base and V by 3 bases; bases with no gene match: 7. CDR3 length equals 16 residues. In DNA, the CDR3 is TGTGCCAGCAGCTCGAATCGGGGGGGAGGCACAGATACGCAGTATTTT. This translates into CASSSNRGGGTDTQYF.

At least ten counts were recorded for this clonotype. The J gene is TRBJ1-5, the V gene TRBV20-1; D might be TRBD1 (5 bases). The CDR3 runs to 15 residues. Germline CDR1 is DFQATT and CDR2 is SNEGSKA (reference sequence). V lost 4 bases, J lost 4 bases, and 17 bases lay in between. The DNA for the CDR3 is TGCAGTGCTAACGCGGGCGGGACGGGAAATCAGCCCCAGCATTTT. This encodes CSANAGGTGNQPQHF.

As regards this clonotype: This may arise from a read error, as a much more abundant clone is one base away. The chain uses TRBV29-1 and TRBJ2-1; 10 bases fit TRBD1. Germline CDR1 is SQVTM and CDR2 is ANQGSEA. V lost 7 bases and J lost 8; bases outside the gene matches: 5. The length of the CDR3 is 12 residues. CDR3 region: CSEQTGGDEQFF. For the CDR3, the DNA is TGCAGCGAACAGACAGGGGGCGATGAGCAGTTCTTC.

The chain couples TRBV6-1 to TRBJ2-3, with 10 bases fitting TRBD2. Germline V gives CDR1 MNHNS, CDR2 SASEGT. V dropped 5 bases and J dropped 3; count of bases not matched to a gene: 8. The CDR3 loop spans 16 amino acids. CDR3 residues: CASSRSSGGPTDTQYF. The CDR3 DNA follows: TGTGCCAGCAGTCGATCTAGCGGGGGACCTACAGATACGCAGTATTTT.

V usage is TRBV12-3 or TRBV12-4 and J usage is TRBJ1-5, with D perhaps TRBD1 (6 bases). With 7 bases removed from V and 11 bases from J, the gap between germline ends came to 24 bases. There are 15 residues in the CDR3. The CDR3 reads CASNIRTAPPSAQHF. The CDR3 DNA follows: TGTGCCAGCAACATACGGACAGCTCCCCCATCGGCCCAGCATTTT.

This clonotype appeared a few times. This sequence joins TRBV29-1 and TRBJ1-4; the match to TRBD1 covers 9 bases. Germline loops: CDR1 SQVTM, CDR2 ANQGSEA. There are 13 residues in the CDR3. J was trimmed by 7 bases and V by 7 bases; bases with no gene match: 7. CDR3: CSATGGDSEKLFF. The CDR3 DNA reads TGCAGCGCCACAGGGGGCGACAGTGAAAAACTGTTTTTT.

The CDR3 DNA follows: TGTGCCAGCTCACCCGGGACAGGGCCCAATGAGCAGTTCTTC. Translated, it gives CASSPGTGPNEQFF. This chain links TRBV18 with TRBJ2-1; 9 positions match TRBD1. Looked up from germline, CDR1 is KGHSH and CDR2 is LQKENI. CDR3 length: 14 amino acids. V lost 3 bases, J lost 6 bases, and 3 bases stayed unmatched.

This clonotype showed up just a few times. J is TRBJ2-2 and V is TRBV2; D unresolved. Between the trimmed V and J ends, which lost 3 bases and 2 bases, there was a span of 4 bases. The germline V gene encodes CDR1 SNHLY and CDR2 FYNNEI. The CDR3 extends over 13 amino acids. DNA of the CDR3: TGTGCCAGCAGTGATGATAACACCGGGGAGCTGTTTTTT. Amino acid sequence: CASSDDNTGELFF.

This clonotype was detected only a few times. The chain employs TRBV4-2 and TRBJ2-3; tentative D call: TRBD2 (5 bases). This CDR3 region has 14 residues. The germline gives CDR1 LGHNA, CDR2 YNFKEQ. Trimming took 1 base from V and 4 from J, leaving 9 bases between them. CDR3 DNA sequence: TGTGCCAGCAGCCAAGCGGGGTCCGCAGATACGCAGTATTTT. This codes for CASSQAGSADTQYF.

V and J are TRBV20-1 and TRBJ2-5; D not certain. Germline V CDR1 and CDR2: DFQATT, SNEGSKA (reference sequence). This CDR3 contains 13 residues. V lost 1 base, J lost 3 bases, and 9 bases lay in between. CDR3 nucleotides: TGCAGTGCTAGAGCAGGAAATGAAGAGACCCAGTACTTC. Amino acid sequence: CSARAGNEETQYF.

CDR3 bases: TGTGCCAGCCTGTCCCAGGGAGAGACCCAGTACTTC. It is translated as CASLSQGETQYF. V and J are TRBV6-6 and TRBJ2-5; perhaps TRBD1 as D (5 bases). The ends were cut back, 8 bases at V and 4 bases at J, with 11 bases in the middle. Looked up from germline, CDR1 is MNHNY and CDR2 is SVGAGI (reference sequence). This CDR3 contains 12 residues.

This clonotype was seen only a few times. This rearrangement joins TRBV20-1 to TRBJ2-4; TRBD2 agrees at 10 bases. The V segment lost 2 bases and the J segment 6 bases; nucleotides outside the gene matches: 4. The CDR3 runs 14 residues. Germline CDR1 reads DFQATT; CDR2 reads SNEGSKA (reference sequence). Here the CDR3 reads CSARLAGDGNIQYF. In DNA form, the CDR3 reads TGCAGTGCTAGACTAGCGGGGGACGGAAACATTCAGTACTTC.

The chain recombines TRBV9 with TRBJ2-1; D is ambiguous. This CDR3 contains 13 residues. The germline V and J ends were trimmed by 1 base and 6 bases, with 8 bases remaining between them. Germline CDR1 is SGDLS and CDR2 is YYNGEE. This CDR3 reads CASSVLGGNEQFF. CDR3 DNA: TGTGCCAGCAGCGTATTGGGCGGCAATGAGCAGTTCTTC.

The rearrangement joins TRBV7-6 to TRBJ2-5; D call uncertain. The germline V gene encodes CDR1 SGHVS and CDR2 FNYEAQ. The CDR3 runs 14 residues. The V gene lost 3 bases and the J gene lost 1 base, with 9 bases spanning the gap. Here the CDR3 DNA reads TGTGCCAGCAGCTTTTCGCCCGCCCAAGAGACCCAGTACTTC. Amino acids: CASSFSPAQETQYF.

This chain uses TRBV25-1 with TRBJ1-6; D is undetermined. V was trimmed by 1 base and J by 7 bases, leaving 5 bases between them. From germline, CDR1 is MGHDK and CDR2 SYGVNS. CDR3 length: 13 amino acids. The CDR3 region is CASSEFRNSPLHF. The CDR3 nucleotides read TGTGCCAGCAGTGAATTTCGGAATTCACCCCTCCACTTT.

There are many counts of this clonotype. The CDR3 bases are TGTGCCAGCAGCTCGGTTGCACTAGCGGGTCCTTACACCGGGGAGCTGTTTTTT. The encoded protein is CASSSVALAGPYTGELFF. The chain carries TRBV5-5 and TRBJ2-2, with 9 bases matching TRBD2. V lost 3 bases to trimming and J lost 3 bases; unmatched junction nucleotides: 12. The germline gives CDR1 SGHKS, CDR2 YYEKEE (reference sequence). The CDR3 loop spans 18 amino acids. The whole variable domain, filled in from reference TRBV5-5 and TRBJ2-2, reads DAGVTQSPTHLIKTRGQQVTLRCSPISGHKSVSWYQQVLGQGPQFIFQYYEKEERGRGNFPDRFSARQFPNYSSELNVNALLLGDSALYLCASSSVALAGPYTGELFFGEGSRLTVL.

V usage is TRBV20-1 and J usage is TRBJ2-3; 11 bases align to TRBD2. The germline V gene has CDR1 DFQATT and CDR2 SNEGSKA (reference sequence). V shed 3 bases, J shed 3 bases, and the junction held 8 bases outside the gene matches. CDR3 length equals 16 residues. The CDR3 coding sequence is TGCAGTGCTAGTGGCAATAGCGGGGGGGTGACAGATACGCAGTATTTT. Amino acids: CSASGNSGGVTDTQYF.

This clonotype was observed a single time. CDR3 region: CSARVLGSGGSQETQYF. CDR3 nucleotide sequence: TGCAGTGCTAGAGTACTGGGTAGCGGGGGTTCCCAAGAGACCCAGTACTTC. This chain uses TRBV20-1 with TRBJ2-5; 9 bases are shared with TRBD2. The length of the CDR3 is 17 residues. CDR1 is DFQATT, CDR2 SNEGSKA, per germline (reference sequence). After removal of 1 base from V and 1 base from J, the junction contained 10 bases not matched to a gene.

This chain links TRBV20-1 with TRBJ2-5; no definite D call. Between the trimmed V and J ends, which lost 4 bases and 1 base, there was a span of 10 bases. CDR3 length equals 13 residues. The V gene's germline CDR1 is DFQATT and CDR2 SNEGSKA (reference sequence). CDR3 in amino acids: CSATALVQETQYF. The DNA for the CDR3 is TGCAGTGCTACTGCGCTAGTCCAAGAGACCCAGTACTTC.

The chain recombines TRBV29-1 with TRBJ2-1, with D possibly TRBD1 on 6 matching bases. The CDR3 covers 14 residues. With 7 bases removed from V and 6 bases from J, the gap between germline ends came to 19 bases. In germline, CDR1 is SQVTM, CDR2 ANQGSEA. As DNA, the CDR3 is TGCAGCGGGGCGGGCAGGGGTTATAGCAATGAGCAGTTCTTC. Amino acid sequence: CSGAGRGYSNEQFF.

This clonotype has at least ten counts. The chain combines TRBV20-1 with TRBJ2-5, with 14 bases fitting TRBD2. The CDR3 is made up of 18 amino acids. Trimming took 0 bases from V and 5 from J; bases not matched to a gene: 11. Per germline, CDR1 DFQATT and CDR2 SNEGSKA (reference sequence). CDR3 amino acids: CSARDAGTSGGRGETQYF. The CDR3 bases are TGCAGTGCTAGAGATGCCGGGACTAGCGGGGGAAGGGGGGAGACCCAGTACTTC.

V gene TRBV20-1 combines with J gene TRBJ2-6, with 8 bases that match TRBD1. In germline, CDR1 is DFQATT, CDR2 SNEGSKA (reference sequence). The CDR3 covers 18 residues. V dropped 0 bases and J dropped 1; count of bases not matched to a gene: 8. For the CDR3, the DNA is TGCAGTGCTAGAGATCCCGACAGGGGATGGTCTGGGGCCAACGTCCTGACTTTC. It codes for CSARDPDRGWSGANVLTF.

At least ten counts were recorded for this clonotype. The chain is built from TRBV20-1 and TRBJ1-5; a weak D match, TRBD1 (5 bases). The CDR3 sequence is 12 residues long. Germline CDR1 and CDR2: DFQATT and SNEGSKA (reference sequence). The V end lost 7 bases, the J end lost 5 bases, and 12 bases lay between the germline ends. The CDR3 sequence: CSVPRGDQPQHF. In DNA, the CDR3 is TGCAGTGTCCCGAGAGGGGATCAGCCCCAGCATTTT.

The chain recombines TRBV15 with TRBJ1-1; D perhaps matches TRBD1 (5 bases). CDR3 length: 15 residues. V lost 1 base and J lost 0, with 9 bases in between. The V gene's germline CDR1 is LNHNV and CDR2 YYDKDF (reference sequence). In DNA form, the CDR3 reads TGTGCCACCAGCAGAGGGGGCTTCATGAACACTGAAGCTTTCTTT. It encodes CATSRGGFMNTEAFF. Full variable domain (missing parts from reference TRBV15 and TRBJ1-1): DAMVIQNPRYQVTQFGKPVTLSCSQTLNHNVMYWYQQKSSQAPKLLFHYYDKDFNNEADTPDNFQSRRPNTSFCFLDIRSPGLGDTAMYLCATSRGGFMNTEAFFGQGTRLTVV.